A single T cell receptor beta chain is shown here with its context. The sample is drawn from a study of Graves' ophthalmopathy and Graves' hyperthyroidism. CDR1 SGHTA and CDR2 FQGNSA come from the germline V gene. The CDR3 has 15 amino acids. Deletions cut 1 base from V and 2 bases from J, with 11 bases between. The authors amplified TCR beta CDR3 regions, and they did so from RNA transcripts for repertoire sequencing. RT-PCR was first run with HTBI primers, then multiplex PCR in a second round. TCRdb re-analysed the multiplex PCR reads in MiXCR, keeping a single row per CDR3 protein. The table lists hundreds of thousands of distinct CDR3 sequences, roughly 20% of them singletons.

The source material was peripheral blood. This chain joins TRBV7-2 and TRBJ2-5; TRBD1 is a possible D gene (6 bases). The clonotype comes from a woman aged 18-30 years with stable Graves' hyperthyroidism. Here the CDR3 DNA reads TGTGCCAGCAGCTTAGGCCCCGGGACACAAGAGACCCAGTACTTC. This encodes CASSLGPGTQETQYF.